The present entry profiles one TCR beta chain with its context. These data belong to a study of beta chain features in type 1 diabetes. Every isolated RNA sample was fully reverse transcribed, so sequencing captured expressed TCRB transcripts. Profiling relied on immunoSEQ multiplex PCR, and the TCRdb table lists in-frame clones only, not all of them. Here the sample spans 400,000 to 600,000 clones, roughly 31% being singletons. The germline CDR1 and CDR2 sequences are ENHRY and SYGVKD. V dropped 5 bases and J dropped 3 bases, with 15 bases sitting between them. This CDR3 spans 15 amino acids. This clonotype was sampled from a young man in good health. V usage is TRBV10-3 and J usage is TRBJ2-3; D perhaps matches TRBD2 (5 bases). Sequenced material: naive CD4+ T cells from blood. Here the CDR3 reads CAISPLPRGTDTQYF. CDR3 DNA sequence: TGTGCCATCAGTCCCCTCCCGCGAGGGACAGATACGCAGTATTTT.